Below, 9 T cell receptor beta chains from the same sample are listed, as sequenced in a study of cytomegalovirus exposure and HLA in healthy donors. Assay used: immunoSEQ multiplex PCR; TCRdb lists only in-frame clones, some missing. The data show 120,000 to 150,000 clones, with roughly 86% seen just once and less than 9% held by the top ten. The material sequenced was PBMCs. All receptors derive from a man aged 18 to 29 in good health and CMV-seropositive.

This chain uses TRBV15 with TRBJ2-7; possibly TRBD2 for D (7 bases). CDR1 and CDR2 (germline): LNHNV, YYDKDF (reference sequence). Trimming took off 1 base at V and 2 bases at J, with 15 bases between the two ends. The CDR3 contains 16 residues. This CDR3 is CATSRGPSGGTYEQYF. The CDR3 DNA follows: TGTGCCACCAGCAGAGGACCATCGGGGGGCACCTACGAGCAGTACTTC.

J is TRBJ2-7 and V is TRBV6-5; 11 bases line up with TRBD1. Trimming at V came to 7 bases and at J to 6 bases, leaving 8 bases not matched to a gene. The germline V gene encodes CDR1 MNHEY and CDR2 SVGAGI. CDR3 size: 14 residues. The CDR3 reads CASTADRGRFEQYF. Written as DNA, the CDR3 is TGTGCCAGCACCGCGGACAGGGGGCGGTTCGAGCAGTACTTC.

CDR3 sequence (DNA): TGTGCCAGCAGCTTAGGTGGGAGGGAAACAGATACGCAGTATTTT. Translating gives CASSLGGRETDTQYF. The V gene is TRBV7-2, the J gene TRBJ2-3, with TRBD2 identical over 7 bases. Per germline, CDR1 SGHTA and CDR2 FQGNSA. V shed 1 base and J 3 bases; nucleotides not matched to a gene: 4. This CDR3 is built from 15 residues.

The genes are TRBV14 and TRBJ2-7; 10 bases are a match to TRBD2. CDR1 is SGHDN, CDR2 FVKESK, per germline. There are 17 residues in the CDR3. V lost 2 bases and J lost 0; bases outside the gene matches: 7. As DNA, the CDR3 is TGTGCCAGCAGCCAACTAGCGGGAGCTACCAGCTCCTACGAGCAGTACTTC. This encodes CASSQLAGATSSYEQYF.

The V and J genes are TRBV11-2 and TRBJ2-7; the match to TRBD1 covers 8 bases. This CDR3 has 17 amino acids. With 5 bases clipped from V and 1 base from J, the junction kept 13 bases outside the gene matches. Germline loops: CDR1 SGHAT, CDR2 FQNNGV. The CDR3 region is CASSPTSGGQGSYEQYF. The CDR3 region has the DNA TGTGCCAGCAGCCCAACCTCGGGCGGACAGGGTTCCTACGAGCAGTACTTC. The full variable domain, its missing parts supplied by reference TRBV11-2 and TRBJ2-7, is EAGVAQSPRYKIIEKRQSVAFWCNPISGHATLYWYQQILGQGPKLLIQFQNNGVVDDSQLPKDRFSAERLKGVDSTLKIQPAKLEDSAVYLCASSPTSGGQGSYEQYFGPGTRLTVT.

In its sample, this clone was seen a few times. The chain carries TRBV30 and TRBJ1-5, with D uncertain. Germline values: CDR1 GTSNPN, CDR2 SVGIG (reference sequence). This CDR3 has 13 amino acids. V was clipped by 0 bases and J by 1 base, with 4 bases between them. This CDR3 reads CAWSVESNQPQHF. In DNA form, the CDR3 reads TGTGCCTGGAGTGTGGAGAGCAATCAGCCCCAGCATTTT.

V is TRBV19 and J is TRBJ1-2; TRBD1 aligns across 10 bases. V lost 6 bases to trimming and J lost 8 bases; unmatched junction nucleotides: 12. CDR3 length equals 15 residues. Germline CDR1 and CDR2: LNHDA and SQIVND (reference sequence). The CDR3 sequence: CASSGQGVTVSGYTF. Here the CDR3 DNA reads TGTGCCAGTAGCGGACAGGGGGTTACAGTCTCCGGCTACACCTTC.

This chain links TRBV6-5 with TRBJ2-3; D not resolved. This CDR3 has 15 residues. The V gene lost 7 bases and the J gene lost 2 bases, with 16 bases spanning the gap. Germline V gene data show CDR1 as MNHEY and CDR2 as SVGAGI. The CDR3 DNA is TGTGCCAGCAAAAAGGTCCTGGGCTACACAGATACGCAGTATTTT. Its protein product is CASKKVLGYTDTQYF.

The table lists this clone with a count of one. This sequence joins TRBV2 and TRBJ1-1; TRBD1 might be the D (6 bases). This CDR3 contains 13 residues. The V and J ends lost 6 bases and 1 base respectively, with 9 bases between them. From germline, CDR1 is SNHLY and CDR2 FYNNEI. The CDR3 DNA follows: TGTGCCAGCAGAATGACAGGGAACACTGAAGCTTTCTTT. Translating gives CASRMTGNTEAFF.